This TCR beta chain was retrieved from a study of T cell changes during pregnancy in multiple sclerosis. The method was immunoSEQ multiplex PCR; TCRdb's version includes in-frame clones alone and lacks a portion of them. This table has roughly 79,000 clones, about 90% appearing once. The V and J ends lost 7 bases and 6 bases respectively, with 18 bases between them. The CDR3 is 14 residues long. Germline V CDR1 and CDR2: MDHEN, SYDVKM. This TCR derives from a female donor with multiple sclerosis, enrolled in a pregnancy study. The material sequenced was CD4+ T cells from peripheral blood mononuclear cells, taken before pregnancy. The chain is built from TRBV28 and TRBJ1-2; tentative D call: TRBD1 (6 bases). The CDR3 DNA reads as TGTGCCAGCACCCCCGCCGGGGGGGCTGATGGCTACACCTTC. Its protein is CASTPAGGADGYTF.